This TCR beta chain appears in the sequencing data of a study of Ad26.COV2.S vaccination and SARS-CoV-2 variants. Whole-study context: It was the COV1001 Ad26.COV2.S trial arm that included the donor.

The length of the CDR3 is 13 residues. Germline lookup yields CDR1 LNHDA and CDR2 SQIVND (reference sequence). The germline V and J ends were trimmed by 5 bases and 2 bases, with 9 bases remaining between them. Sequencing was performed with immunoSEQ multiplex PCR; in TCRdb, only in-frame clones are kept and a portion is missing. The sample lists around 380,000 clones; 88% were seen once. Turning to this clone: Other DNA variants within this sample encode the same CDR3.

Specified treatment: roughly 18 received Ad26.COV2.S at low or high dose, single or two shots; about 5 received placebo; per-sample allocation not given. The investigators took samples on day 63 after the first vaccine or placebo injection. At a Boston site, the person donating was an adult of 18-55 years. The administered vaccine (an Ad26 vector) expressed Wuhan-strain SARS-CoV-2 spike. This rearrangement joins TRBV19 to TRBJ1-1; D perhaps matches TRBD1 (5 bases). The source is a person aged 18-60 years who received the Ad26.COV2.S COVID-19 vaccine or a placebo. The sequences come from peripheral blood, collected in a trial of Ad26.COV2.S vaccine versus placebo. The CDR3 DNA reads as TGTGCCAGTAGTTCCCAGGGCAACACTGAAGCTTTCTTT. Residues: CASSSQGNTEAFF.